This T cell receptor (beta chain) was recorded in a study of shared clonotypes between healthy human individuals. Findings and caveats of the study: Limitation of the genetic and exposure-history diversity represented came from the few donors.

In the case of this clone: Antigen unknown.

Genomic DNA belonging to each subset was distributed in equal measure over several immunoSEQ plates. It was 150 to 250 ng DNA, about 30,000 T cell genomes, that sorted-subset replicate PCRs used. Data came from immunoSEQ multiplex PCR; TCRdb stores just in-frame clones and leaves some out. The sample includes over a million clones, around 78% of them seen just once. V lost 1 base to trimming and J lost 1 base, with 16 bases between them. This CDR3 has 17 amino acids. CDR1 and CDR2 from the germline V gene are SGDLS and YYNGEE. The sample consisted of memory CD4+ T cells from PBMCs. As to subset: CD45RA-negative fraction. The receptor was derived from a man aged 18 to 30 in good health. Some clones in this sample may be carry-over from other donors' samples. The chain recombines TRBV9 with TRBJ2-3; D unclear. This CDR3 is CASSVSSQTGRTDTQYF. CDR3 bases: TGTGCCAGCAGCGTATCCAGTCAGACGGGTCGCACAGATACGCAGTATTTT.